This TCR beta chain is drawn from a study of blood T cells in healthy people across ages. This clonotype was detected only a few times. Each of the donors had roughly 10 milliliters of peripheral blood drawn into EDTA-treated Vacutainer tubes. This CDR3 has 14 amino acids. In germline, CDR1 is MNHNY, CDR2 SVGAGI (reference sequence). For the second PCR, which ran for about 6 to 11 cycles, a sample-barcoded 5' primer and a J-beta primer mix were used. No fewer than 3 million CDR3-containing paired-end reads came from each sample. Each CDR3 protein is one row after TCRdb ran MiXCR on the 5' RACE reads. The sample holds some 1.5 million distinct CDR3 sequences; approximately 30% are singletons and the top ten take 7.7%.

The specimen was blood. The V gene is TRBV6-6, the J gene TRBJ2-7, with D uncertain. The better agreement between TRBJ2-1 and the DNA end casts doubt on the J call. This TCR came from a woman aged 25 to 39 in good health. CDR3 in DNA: TGTGCCAGCAGTTCACCCGCAGATTCCTACGAGCAGTTCTTC. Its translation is CASSSPADSYEQFF.